Sequencing of this TCR beta chain was carried out in a study of T cells in Graves' hyperthyroidism and ophthalmopathy. This CDR3 has 14 amino acids. From germline, CDR1 is SGHAT and CDR2 FQDESV (reference sequence). Trimming removed 4 bases from V and 6 bases from J, with 13 bases in between. There are many counts of this clonotype. Its target is unknown. RNA transcripts gave rise to amplified TCR beta CDR3 regions. The HTBI primer set was used in a first-round RT-PCR of the TCR CDR3. TCRdb called the multiplex PCR reads again in MiXCR, with one record for every CDR3 protein. Among hundreds of thousands of distinct CDR3 sequences listed, 20% were seen once. Findings and caveats of the study: Ophthalmopathy, as predicted by the model, came a median 6.5 months after the prediction.

Sequences were obtained from blood. The V call is TRBV11-1, the J call TRBJ2-1; D perhaps matches TRBD1 (6 bases). The receptor comes from a man between 25 and 39 years old with Graves' ophthalmopathy. The CDR3 reads CASSSDRDTNEQFF. CDR3 in DNA: TGTGCCAGCAGCTCCGACCGGGACACCAATGAGCAGTTCTTC.